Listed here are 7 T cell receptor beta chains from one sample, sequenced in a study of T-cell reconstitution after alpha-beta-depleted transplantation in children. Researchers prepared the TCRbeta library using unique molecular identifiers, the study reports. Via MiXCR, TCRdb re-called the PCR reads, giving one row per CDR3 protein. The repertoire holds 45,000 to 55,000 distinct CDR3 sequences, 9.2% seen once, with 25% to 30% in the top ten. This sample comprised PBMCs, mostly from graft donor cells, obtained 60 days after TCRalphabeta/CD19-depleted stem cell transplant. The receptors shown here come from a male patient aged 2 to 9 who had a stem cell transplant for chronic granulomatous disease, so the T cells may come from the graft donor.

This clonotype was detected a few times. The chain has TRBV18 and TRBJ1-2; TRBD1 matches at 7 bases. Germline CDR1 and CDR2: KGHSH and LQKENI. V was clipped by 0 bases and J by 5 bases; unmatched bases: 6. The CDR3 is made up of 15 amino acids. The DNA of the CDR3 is TGTGCCAGCTCACCACCGGGGACAGCCGGGTATGGCTACACCTTC. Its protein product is CASSPPGTAGYGYTF.

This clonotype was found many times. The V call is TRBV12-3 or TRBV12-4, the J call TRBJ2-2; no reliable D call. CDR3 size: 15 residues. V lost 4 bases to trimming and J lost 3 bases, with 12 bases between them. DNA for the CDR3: TGTGCCAGCAGTTGGTTCGGGCCCGACACCGGGGAGCTGTTTTTT. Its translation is CASSWFGPDTGELFF.

The CDR3: CASSQGSKEAFF. The CDR3 nucleotides are TGTGCCAGCAGCCAAGGATCAAAAGAAGCTTTCTTT. V and J are TRBV14 and TRBJ1-1; D not resolved. Trimming pared 1 base from V and 8 bases from J, leaving 8 bases between. From germline, CDR1 is SGHDN and CDR2 FVKESK. This CDR3 has 12 amino acids. Using reference TRBV14 and TRBJ1-1 for the parts outside the CDR3, the full variable domain is EAGVTQFPSHSVIEKGQTVTLRCDPISGHDNLYWYRRVMGKEIKFLLHFVKESKQDESGMPNNRFLAERTGGTYSTLKVQPAELEDSGVYFCASSQGSKEAFFGQGTRLTVV.

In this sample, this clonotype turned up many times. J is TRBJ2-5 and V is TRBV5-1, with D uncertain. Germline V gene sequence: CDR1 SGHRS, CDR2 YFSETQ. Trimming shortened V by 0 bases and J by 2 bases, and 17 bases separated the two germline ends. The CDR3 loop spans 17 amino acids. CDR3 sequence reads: CASSLALVADTQETQYF. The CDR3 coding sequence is TGCGCCAGCAGCTTGGCCTTAGTTGCGGATACACAAGAGACCCAGTACTTC. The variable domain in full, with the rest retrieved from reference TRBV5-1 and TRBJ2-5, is KAGVTQTPRYLIKTRGQQVTLSCSPISGHRSVSWYQQTPGQGLQFLFEYFSETQRNKGNFPGRFSGRQFSNSRSEMNVSTLELGDSALYLCASSLALVADTQETQYFGPGTRLLVL.

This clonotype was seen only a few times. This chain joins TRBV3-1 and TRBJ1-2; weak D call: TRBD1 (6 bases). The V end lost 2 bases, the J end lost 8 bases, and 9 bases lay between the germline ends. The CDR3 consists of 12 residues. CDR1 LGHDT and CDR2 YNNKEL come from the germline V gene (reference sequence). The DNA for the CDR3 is TGTGCCAGCAGCCAAACAGGGTTAGGCTACACCTTC. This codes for CASSQTGLGYTF.

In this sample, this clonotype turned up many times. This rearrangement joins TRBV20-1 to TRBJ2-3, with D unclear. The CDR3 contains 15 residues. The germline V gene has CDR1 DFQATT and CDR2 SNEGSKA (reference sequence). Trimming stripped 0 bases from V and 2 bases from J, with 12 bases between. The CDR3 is CSARERLTHTDTQYF. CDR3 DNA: TGCAGTGCTAGAGAGCGACTCACCCACACAGATACGCAGTATTTT.

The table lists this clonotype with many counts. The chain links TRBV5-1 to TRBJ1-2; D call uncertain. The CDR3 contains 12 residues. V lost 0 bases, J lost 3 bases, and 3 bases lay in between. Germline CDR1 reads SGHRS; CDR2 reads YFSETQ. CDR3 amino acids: CASSLGHYGYTF. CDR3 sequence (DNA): TGCGCCAGCAGCTTGGGACACTATGGCTACACCTTC. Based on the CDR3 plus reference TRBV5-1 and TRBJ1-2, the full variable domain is KAGVTQTPRYLIKTRGQQVTLSCSPISGHRSVSWYQQTPGQGLQFLFEYFSETQRNKGNFPGRFSGRQFSNSRSEMNVSTLELGDSALYLCASSLGHYGYTFGSGTRLTVV.